Following are 2 T cell receptor beta chains from one sample sequenced in a study of shared clonotypes between healthy human individuals. Assay: immunoSEQ multiplex PCR; the TCRdb copy retains only in-frame clones and omits some. Among about 1.5 million clones, approximately 98% were seen once, and the ten largest hold 0.45%. The specimen was naive CD4+ T cells sorted from blood. Stated subset: CD45RA+ positively selected. The source of these receptors is a man aged 30 to 45 in good health.

Remarks on this clone: Other DNA sequences in the sample encode the same CDR3. The chain has TRBV5-1 and TRBJ2-1; no reliable D call. This CDR3 is built from 13 residues. V lost 0 bases, J lost 4 bases, and 5 bases lay in between. Germline-derived CDR1 and CDR2 are SGHRS and YFSETQ. As DNA, the CDR3 is TGCGCCAGCAGCTTGGACGGATACAATGAGCAGTTCTTC. Residues: CASSLDGYNEQFF.

The V and J genes are TRBV7-9 and TRBJ1-5; D may be TRBD1 (5 bases). Per germline, CDR1 SEHNR and CDR2 FQNEAQ (reference sequence). There are 16 residues in the CDR3. Deletions cut 5 bases from V and 2 bases from J, with 16 bases between. CDR3 residues: CASSPLGASGNQPQHF. The CDR3 DNA is TGTGCCAGCAGCCCACTAGGGGCCTCCGGCAATCAGCCCCAGCATTTT.